Listed below are T cell receptor beta chains from one sample, sequenced in a study of T-cell reconstitution after alpha-beta-depleted transplantation in children. One entry per CDR3 protein results from TCRdb running MiXCR on the PCR reads. The data hold around 700,000 distinct CDR3 sequences, with about an eighth observed a single time. This sample comprised PBMCs, obtained before TCRalphabeta/CD19-depleted stem cell transplant. The receptors were sampled from a girl aged 2-10 years with congenital amegakaryocytic thrombocytopenia, due to receive a stem cell transplant. Both conserved end residues are part of each CDR3. The D gene is left open where the match is weak. Clone size is given for some rows only: seen once, a few or many times, or a class if the clone is expanded.

clone_size,v_call,d_call,j_call,cdr3_nt,cdr3_aa
.,TRBV5-1,.,TRBJ1-6,TGCGCCAGCAGCTCCGCGAGGGGAGGTACCTATAATTCACCCCTCCACTTT,CASSSARGGTYNSPLHF
many,TRBV6-5,.,TRBJ2-3,TGTGCCAGCAGTTATGGTGTTGCTATAGATACGCAGTATTTT,CASSYGVAIDTQYF
many,TRBV5-5,TRBD2,TRBJ2-1,TGTGCCAGCAGCCGAATGGGCCAATTAGCGGGAGGGAACAATGAGCAGTTCTTC,CASSRMGQLAGGNNEQFF
.,TRBV7-9,TRBD2,TRBJ2-1,TGTGCCAGCAGCCCCGGGACTAGGGTATATGATGAGCAGTTCTTC,CASSPGTRVYDEQFF
few,TRBV20-1,.,TRBJ2-3,TGCAGTACAAGAGGGCAAGATACGCAGTATTTT,CSTRGQDTQYF
many,TRBV29-1,.,TRBJ2-5,TGCAGCGCCACGAAAGGGGAGACCCAGTACTTC,CSATKGETQYF
.,TRBV7-2,.,TRBJ2-5,TGTGCCAGCAGCCCACTTGGTTCAACCCAAGAGACCCAGTACTTC,CASSPLGSTQETQYF
many,TRBV10-3,.,TRBJ1-1,TGTGCCATCAGTCCTGGCAGCAGCATCGAAGCTTTCTTT,CAISPGSSIEAFF
many,TRBV25-1,TRBD2,TRBJ2-1,TGTGCCAGCAGTGAAATCGGGAGGGATGAGCAGTTCTTC,CASSEIGRDEQFF
many,TRBV7-8,TRBD2,TRBJ2-1,TGTGCCAGCAGCTTACCGGGACTAGCGGAAAATGAGCAGTTCTTC,CASSLPGLAENEQFF
.,TRBV19,.,TRBJ1-2,TGTGCCAGTAGTACGGCGGCTAACTATGGCTACACCTTC,CASSTAANYGYTF
.,TRBV25-1,.,TRBJ2-1,TGTGCCAGCAGTGAAATACCGGGACTCCACAATGAGCAGTTCTTC,CASSEIPGLHNEQFF
few,TRBV20-1,.,TRBJ2-1,TGCAGTCCCAAAGGGGCCCCTCGGGCTTACAATGAGCAGTTCTTC,CSPKGAPRAYNEQFF
.,TRBV28,.,TRBJ2-7,TGTGCCAGCAGCGCGGCACTCCACTACGAGCAGTACTTC,CASSAALHYEQYF
few,TRBV29-1,.,TRBJ1-2,TGCAGCGTTGAGAAGGGGAACTATGGCTACACCTTC,CSVEKGNYGYTF
.,TRBV5-1,.,TRBJ2-7,TGCGCCAGCAGCTTCGGGCGCCACACCCGGTACGAGCAGTACTTC,CASSFGRHTRYEQYF
many,TRBV5-4,.,TRBJ2-2,TGTGCCAGCAGCTTAAGTCGGGACACAGCAATAATTCGGTCCGGGGAGCTGTTTTTT,CASSLSRDTAIIRSGELFF
many,TRBV12-3/TRBV12-4,.,TRBJ1-1,TGTGCCAGCAGTGAGCGGGGTGGGGAAGCTTTCTTT,CASSERGGEAFF
.,TRBV20-1,TRBD2,TRBJ2-2,TGCAGTGCCGGCCGGACTAGCGGACAGAACACCGGGGAGCTGTTTTTT,CSAGRTSGQNTGELFF
.,TRBV12-3/TRBV12-4,TRBD2,TRBJ2-1,TGTGCCAGCAGTTTTCTTACCGGGACTAGCGGTTACAATGAGCAGTTCTTC,CASSFLTGTSGYNEQFF
few,TRBV6-1,.,TRBJ2-5,TGTGCCAGCACCAAGGGGGGGGCGGTGGAGACCCAGTACTTC,CASTKGGAVETQYF
many,TRBV7-8,.,TRBJ2-5,TGTGCCAGCAGCTTAGCGTTTGAGACCCAGTACTTC,CASSLAFETQYF
.,TRBV5-1,.,TRBJ2-5,TGCGCCAGCAGCCCCGTTCGTCTCTTATCGGCAGAGACCCAGTACTTC,CASSPVRLLSAETQYF
many,TRBV4-1,.,TRBJ1-1,TGCGCCAGCAGCCAACTCCCCGGTGGAGGGATGAACACTGAAGCTTTCTTT,CASSQLPGGGMNTEAFF
many,TRBV4-2,TRBD2,TRBJ2-1,TGTGCCAGCAGCCAAGTTACTAGCGGGAACTACAATGAGCAGTTCTTC,CASSQVTSGNYNEQFF
.,TRBV3-1,TRBD2,TRBJ2-5,TGTGCCAGCAGCCAAGAGGCGGCTAGCGGAGAGACCCAGTACTTC,CASSQEAASGETQYF
many,TRBV12-3/TRBV12-4,.,TRBJ2-7,TGTGCCAGCAGTCCCTCTACCGGCGAGCAGTACTTC,CASSPSTGEQYF
many,TRBV6-5,TRBD1,TRBJ2-1,TGTGCCAGCGGGACAGGGACGTACAATGAGCAGTTCTTC,CASGTGTYNEQFF
few,TRBV7-9,TRBD1,TRBJ1-1,TGTGCCAGCAGCTCGGGACAGCTCATCGAAGCTTTCTTT,CASSSGQLIEAFF
.,TRBV5-5,.,TRBJ1-2,TGTGCCAGCAGCTTGGCGGGGGCCCGGGAGCATGGCTACACCTTC,CASSLAGAREHGYTF
many,TRBV28,TRBD1,TRBJ1-1,TGTGCCAGCACCCTCCGATACAGGGGATGGGACACTGAAGCTTTCTTT,CASTLRYRGWDTEAFF
many,TRBV29-1,TRBD2,TRBJ2-1,TGCAGCGTTGTCCCCCTAGCGGACAATGAGCAGTTCTTC,CSVVPLADNEQFF
many,TRBV6-5,TRBD2,TRBJ2-1,TGTGCCAGCAGTTACGCTAGCGGGAACACTCGGAAGTTCTTC,CASSYASGNTRKFF
.,TRBV20-1,.,TRBJ1-1,TGCAGTGCTAGATACGCTATGAACACTGAAGCTTTCTTT,CSARYAMNTEAFF
few,TRBV15,TRBD2,TRBJ2-5,TGTGCCACCAGCAGAGGGGAGCGGGGCCAAGAGACCCAGTACTTC,CATSRGERGQETQYF
few,TRBV15,.,TRBJ2-2,TGTGCCACCAGCAGAGATGTTGCCGGGGAGCTGTTTTTT,CATSRDVAGELFF
many,TRBV12-3/TRBV12-4,TRBD2,TRBJ2-5,TGTGCCAGCAGAGAAACTAGCGTAGAGACCCAGTACTTC,CASRETSVETQYF
many,TRBV18,.,TRBJ1-1,TGTGCCAGCTCACCACTGACTGAAGCTTTCTTT,CASSPLTEAFF
.,TRBV12-3/TRBV12-4,.,TRBJ2-2,TGTGCCAGCAGTCCCTCGACCCCCAACCGAGGGAGCGGGGAGCTGTTTTTT,CASSPSTPNRGSGELFF
many,TRBV20-1,.,TRBJ2-5,TGCAGTGCCCTCAGGACGCGGGAAGAGACCCAGTACTTC,CSALRTREETQYF
.,TRBV27,TRBD1,TRBJ2-1,TGTGCCAGCAGCTGGGACAGGGCCTCCTACAATGAGCAGTTCTTC,CASSWDRASYNEQFF
many,TRBV10-3,TRBD2,TRBJ2-1,TGTGCCATCACCTCACTAGCGGGAGGTAGGGATGAGCAGTTCTTC,CAITSLAGGRDEQFF
few,TRBV14,.,TRBJ2-6,TGTGCCAGCAGCCAAGATGTTAGGGGCGTCCTGACTTTC,CASSQDVRGVLTF
few,TRBV28,.,TRBJ2-7,TGTGCCAGCAGCTCCATCTACGGGGCGAGGCACGAGCAGTACTTC,CASSSIYGARHEQYF
.,TRBV25-1,TRBD1,TRBJ2-7,TGTGCCAGCAGTGAATTGGGGGGGACAGGGGGCGGTGGGCAGTACTTC,CASSELGGTGGGGQYF
.,TRBV30,.,TRBJ1-1,TGTGCCTGGAGTCCGGGGCCGATGAACACTGAAGCTTTCTTT,CAWSPGPMNTEAFF
few,TRBV7-9,TRBD1,TRBJ2-7,TGTGCCAGCAGCTGGGGGACAGTCGCGTCCTACGAGCAGTACTTC,CASSWGTVASYEQYF
.,TRBV12-3/TRBV12-4,.,TRBJ2-1,TGTGCCAGCAGCGAATTCAGGGCTAGTGCTAACAATGAGCAGTTCTTC,CASSEFRASANNEQFF
few,TRBV6-5,.,TRBJ1-1,TGTGCCAGCAGTTACGCCGCAAAGGGTCGGGGGACTGAAGCTTTCTTT,CASSYAAKGRGTEAFF
.,TRBV5-1,.,TRBJ2-7,TGCGCCAGCAGCTTGGGGCCGGCCCCAGGAAGCTACGAGCAGTACTTC,CASSLGPAPGSYEQYF